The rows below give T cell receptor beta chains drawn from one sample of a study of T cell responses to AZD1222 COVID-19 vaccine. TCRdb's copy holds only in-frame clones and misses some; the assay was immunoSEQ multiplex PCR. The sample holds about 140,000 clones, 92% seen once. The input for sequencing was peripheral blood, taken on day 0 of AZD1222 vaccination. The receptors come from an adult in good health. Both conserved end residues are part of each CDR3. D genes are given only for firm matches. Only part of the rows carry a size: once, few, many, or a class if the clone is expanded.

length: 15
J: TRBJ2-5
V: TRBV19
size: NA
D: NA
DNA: TGTGCCAGTAGTCACCCGGGGGACATCCGAGAGACCCAGTACTTC
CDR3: CASSHPGDIRETQYF

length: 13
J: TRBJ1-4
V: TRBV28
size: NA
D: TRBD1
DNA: TGTGCCAGCAGTGCGGGACAGTATGAAAAACTGTTTTTT
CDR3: CASSAGQYEKLFF

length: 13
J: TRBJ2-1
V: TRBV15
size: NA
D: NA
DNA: TGTGCCACCACCGTTTTCAGCGGAAATGAGCAGTTCTTC
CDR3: CATTVFSGNEQFF

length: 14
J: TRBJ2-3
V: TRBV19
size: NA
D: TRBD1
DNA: TGTGCCAGTAGTGTCGGGACAGGGCCAGATACGCAGTATTTT
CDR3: CASSVGTGPDTQYF

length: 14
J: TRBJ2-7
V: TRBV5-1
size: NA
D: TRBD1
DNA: TGCGCCAGCAGCTTGGAACAGGGGGACCACGAGCAGTACTTC
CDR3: CASSLEQGDHEQYF

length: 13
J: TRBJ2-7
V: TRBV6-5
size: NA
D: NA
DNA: TGTGCCAGCAGTTTGGGCGTAAGGGGCGAGCAGTACTTC
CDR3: CASSLGVRGEQYF

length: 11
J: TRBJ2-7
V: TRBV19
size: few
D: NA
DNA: TGTGCCAGTAGTCTCCACTACGAGCAGTACTTC
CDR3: CASSLHYEQYF

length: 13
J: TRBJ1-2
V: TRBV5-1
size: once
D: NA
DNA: TGCGCCAGCAGCCCGGAGATGGACCGTGGCTACACCTTC
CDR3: CASSPEMDRGYTF

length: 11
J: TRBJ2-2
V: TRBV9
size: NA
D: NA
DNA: TGTGCCAGCAGCGTTTCCGGGGAGCTGTTTTTT
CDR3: CASSVSGELFF

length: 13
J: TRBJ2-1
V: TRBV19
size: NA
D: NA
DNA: TGTGCCACCCGGGAGACCTCCTACAATGAGCAGTTCTTC
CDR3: CATRETSYNEQFF

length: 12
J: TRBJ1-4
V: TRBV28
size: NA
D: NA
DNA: TGTGCCAGCAGCTCGGGGAGCGAAAAACTGTTTTTT
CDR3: CASSSGSEKLFF

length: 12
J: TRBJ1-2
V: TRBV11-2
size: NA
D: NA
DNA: TGTGCCAGCAGCTTAATACAGTATGGCTACACCTTC
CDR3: CASSLIQYGYTF

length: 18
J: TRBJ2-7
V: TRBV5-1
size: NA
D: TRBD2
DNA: TGCGCCAGCAGCTTGGCCAGGGGACTAGCGGGAGATCGTTACGAGCAGTACTTC
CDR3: CASSLARGLAGDRYEQYF

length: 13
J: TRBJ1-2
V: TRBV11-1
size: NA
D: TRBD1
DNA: TGTGCCAGCAGGACGACAGGGGGCTATGGCTACACCTTC
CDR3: CASRTTGGYGYTF

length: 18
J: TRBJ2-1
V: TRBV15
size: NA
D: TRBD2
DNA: TGTGCCACCAGCAGAGGGCGAGGAGGCAGCGGGAGAATTGATGAGCAGTTCTTC
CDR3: CATSRGRGGSGRIDEQFF

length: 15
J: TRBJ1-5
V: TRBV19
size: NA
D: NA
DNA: TGTGCCAGTAGCATTCAGGATACGGGCAATCAGCCCCAGCATTTT
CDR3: CASSIQDTGNQPQHF

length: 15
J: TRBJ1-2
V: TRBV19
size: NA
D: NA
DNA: TGTGCCAGTAGTACTCCCTACGGGGGCTTTTCCGGCTACACCTTC
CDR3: CASSTPYGGFSGYTF

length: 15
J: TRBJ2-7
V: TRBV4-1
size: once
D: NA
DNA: TGCGCCAGCAGCCTCGGGTCCGGTATCGCCTACGAGCAGTACTTC
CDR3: CASSLGSGIAYEQYF

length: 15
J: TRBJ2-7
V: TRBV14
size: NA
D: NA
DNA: TGTGCCAGCAGCCAAGAGTTAGGAGGTACCTACGAGCAGTACTTC
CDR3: CASSQELGGTYEQYF

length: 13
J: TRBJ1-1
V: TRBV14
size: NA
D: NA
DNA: TGTGCCAGCAGCCAAGATCGGGGGGCTGAAGCTTTCTTT
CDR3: CASSQDRGAEAFF

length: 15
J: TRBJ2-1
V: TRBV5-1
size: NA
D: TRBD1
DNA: TGCGCCAGCGGACAAGGACAGGGGTATTCCAATGAGCAGTTCTTC
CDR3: CASGQGQGYSNEQFF

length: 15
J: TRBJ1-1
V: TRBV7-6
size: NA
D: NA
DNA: TGTGCCAGCAGCTTTTCGGCAGGCTCGAACACTGAAGCTTTCTTT
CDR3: CASSFSAGSNTEAFF

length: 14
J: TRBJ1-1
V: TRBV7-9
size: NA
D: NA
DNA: TGTGCCAGCAGCTTACCTCTGAGGGACACTGAAGCTTTCTTT
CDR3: CASSLPLRDTEAFF

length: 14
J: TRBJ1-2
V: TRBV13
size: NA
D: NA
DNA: TGTGCCAGCAGGTTAGCCGGGTCGTCTCTGAGGTACACCTTC
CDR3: CASRLAGSSLRYTF

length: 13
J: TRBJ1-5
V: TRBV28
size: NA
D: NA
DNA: TGTGCCAGCATGAAGGGTCCCAATCAGCCCCAGCATTTT
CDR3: CASMKGPNQPQHF

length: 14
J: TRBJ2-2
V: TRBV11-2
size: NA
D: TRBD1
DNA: TGTGCCAGCAGCTCCGGACAGGGGGCGAGGGAGCTGTTTTTT
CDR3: CASSSGQGARELFF

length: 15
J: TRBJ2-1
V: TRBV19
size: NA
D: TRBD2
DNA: TGTGCCAGTAGTCCGAGGACTAGCGGGAAAAATGAGCAGTTCTTC
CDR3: CASSPRTSGKNEQFF

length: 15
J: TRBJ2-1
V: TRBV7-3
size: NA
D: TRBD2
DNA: TGTGCCAGCAGCAAGACTAGCGAAGACTACAATGAGCAGTTCTTC
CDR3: CASSKTSEDYNEQFF

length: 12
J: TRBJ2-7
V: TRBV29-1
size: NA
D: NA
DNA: TGCAGCGTGGAGGAAGCCTCCTACGAGCAGTACTTC
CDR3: CSVEEASYEQYF